The clone carrying this T cell receptor beta chain occurred many times. The antigen is unknown. The CDR3 covers 10 residues. Deletions cut 5 bases from V and 3 bases from J, with 2 bases between. Germline lookup yields CDR1 SQVTM and CDR2 ANQGSEA. The authors prepared the TCRbeta library with unique molecular identifiers. Each CDR3 protein gets one entry after TCRdb re-called the PCR reads with MiXCR. The repertoire holds about 200,000 distinct CDR3 sequences, with 6.6% as singletons. These data belong to a study of T-cell reconstitution after alpha-beta-depleted transplantation in children. The study's findings and limits: Diversity and T-cell counts at one year after transplant derived mostly from new T cells.

This material consisted of PBMCs, taken before TCRalphabeta/CD19-depleted stem cell transplant. The receptor was derived from a boy aged 2-9 years with acute lymphoblastic leukemia, due to receive a stem cell transplant. This chain links TRBV29-1 with TRBJ2-1, with D unclear. The CDR3 reads CSVRYNEQFF. The CDR3 nucleotides are TGCAGCGTTCGCTACAATGAGCAGTTCTTC.